The next 14 T cell receptor beta chains were all read from a single sample in a study of CD8+CD57+ T cells in acquired aplastic anemia (dated by TCRdb to the late 2010s). The instrument given in TCRdb is Illumina HiSeq 2000. Genomic DNA was used as template for profiling of TCR beta VDJ combinations and CDR3 sequences. TCRdb handled the public reads itself, with Q25 trimming in fastp and clone calling in MiXCR, and kept productive beta chains. Rows merge per CDR3 protein into single entries with the most common DNA and genes. The sample contains 200,000 to 250,000 distinct CDR3 sequences, 34% of them found a single time. 1.1% of the sample is held by the ten biggest clonotypes. Specimen: sorted CD4+, CD8+, or CD8+CD57+ T cells (not recorded which) from PBMCs. The receptors stem from a human donor in good health, serving as a control.

This clonotype was recorded at least ten times. The chain is built from TRBV20-1 and TRBJ1-2; D is ambiguous. Deletions cut 1 base from V and 4 bases from J, with 7 bases between. CDR3 size: 12 residues. Germline CDR1 and CDR2: DFQATT and SNEGSKA (reference sequence). The CDR3 spells CSARVPPYGYTF. CDR3 bases: TGCAGTGCTAGAGTCCCACCCTATGGCTACACCTTC.

This clonotype appeared many times. The V call is TRBV19, the J call TRBJ2-3; D might be TRBD1 (6 bases). The CDR3 contains 15 residues. Germline CDR1 LNHDA, CDR2 SQIVND (reference sequence). V dropped 6 bases and J dropped 2 bases, with 15 bases sitting between them. The CDR3 region is CASSPTGIYTDTQYF. For the CDR3, the DNA is TGTGCCAGTAGCCCGACAGGAATATACACAGATACGCAGTATTTT.

With regard to this clonotype: A much larger clone differs by one base, so this may be a read error. The chain links TRBV29-1 to TRBJ2-5; D is possibly TRBD1 or TRBD2 (5 bases each). The CDR3 extends over 14 amino acids. V was trimmed by 5 bases and J by 4 bases, leaving 17 bases between them. The V gene's germline CDR1 is SQVTM and CDR2 ANQGSEA. As DNA, the CDR3 is TGCAGCGTTTATTCAGGAGAGAGGGGAGAGACCCAGTACTTC. Protein: CSVYSGERGETQYF.

This clonotype was counted many times. V gene TRBV7-3 combines with J gene TRBJ2-7; D call uncertain. Per germline, CDR1 SGHTA and CDR2 FQGTGA. V was trimmed by 0 bases and J by 5 bases, leaving 8 bases between them. The CDR3 runs to 13 residues. Here the CDR3 reads CASSLTPQDEQYF. The CDR3 coding sequence is TGTGCCAGCAGCTTAACTCCCCAGGACGAGCAGTACTTC.

This clonotype was detected only a few times. The J gene is TRBJ2-5, the V gene TRBV12-3 or TRBV12-4, with D perhaps matching TRBD2 (5 bases). The CDR3 has 14 residues. The germline V and J ends were trimmed by 3 bases and 3 bases, with 11 bases remaining between them. CDR3 in DNA: TGTGCCAGCAGTTTCATGCGAGGGAAAGAGACCCAGTACTTC. Translation gives CASSFMRGKETQYF.

At least ten counts were recorded for this clonotype. The V call is TRBV15, the J call TRBJ2-3; D uncertain. Trimming cost V 1 base and J 1 base, with 3 bases left between them. There are 13 residues in the CDR3. Germline lookup yields CDR1 LNHNV and CDR2 YYDKDF (reference sequence). CDR3 nucleotide sequence: TGTGCCACCAGCAGAGGGGGCACAGATACGCAGTATTTT. Protein sequence: CATSRGGTDTQYF.

This clonotype was counted at least ten times. This chain links TRBV5-1 with TRBJ2-7; 8 bases map to TRBD2. CDR1 and CDR2 from the germline V gene are SGHRS and YFSETQ. The junction had 8 bases not matched to a gene; V was cut back by 3 bases and J by 0 bases. The CDR3 totals 16 residues. The CDR3 sequence: CASSSSSGSVSYEQYF. The DNA of the CDR3 is TGCGCCAGCAGCTCGTCTAGCGGGTCCGTCTCCTACGAGCAGTACTTC.

This clonotype was counted between two and nine times. The V gene is TRBV5-1, the J gene TRBJ2-7; 9 positions agree with TRBD2. With 0 bases clipped from V and 6 bases from J, the junction kept 7 bases outside the gene matches. CDR1 SGHRS and CDR2 YFSETQ come from the germline V gene. The CDR3 runs to 15 residues. The CDR3 coding sequence is TGCGCCAGCAGCTTGGGCGGGAGGGGCCCCTTCGAGCAGTACTTC. This translates into CASSLGGRGPFEQYF.

The chain is built from TRBV29-1 and TRBJ1-1; 10 nucleotides line up with TRBD1. V gave up 3 bases and J gave up 10 bases; unmatched junction bases: 8. CDR1 and CDR2 from the germline V gene are SQVTM and ANQGSEA. The CDR3 runs to 13 residues. The CDR3 nucleotides are TGCAGCGTTGAGGGTTCGACAGGGGGCATAGCTTTCTTT. Amino acid sequence: CSVEGSTGGIAFF.

This clonotype was found many times. The chain employs TRBV19 and TRBJ2-2; D not resolved. This CDR3 comprises 15 residues. CDR1 is LNHDA, CDR2 SQIVND, per germline (reference sequence). Between the trimmed V and J ends, which lost 2 bases and 3 bases, there was a span of 10 bases. CDR3 DNA sequence: TGTGCCAGTAGTATAAGCACATCGTACACCGGGGAGCTGTTTTTT. The encoded protein is CASSISTSYTGELFF.

In its sample, this clonotype was seen a few times. The chain has TRBV10-3 and TRBJ2-7; D possibly corresponds to TRBD2 (5 bases). Trimming left V 2 bases short and J 5 bases short, with 7 bases between. This CDR3 has 12 amino acids. Germline CDR1 is ENHRY and CDR2 is SYGVKD. CDR3 in amino acids: CAISETGNEQYF. The CDR3 DNA reads as TGTGCCATCAGTGAGACGGGGAACGAGCAGTACTTC.

To note about this clonotype: A read error may produce the germline difference seen at one junction end. This chain's CDR3 is CASSVGGWGMNTEAFF. The CDR3 nucleotides are TGTGCCAGCAGCGTCGGGGGGTGGGGAATGAACACTGAAGCCTTCTTT. This chain connects TRBV9 to TRBJ1-1, with D maybe TRBD1 (5 bases). CDR1 is SGDLS, CDR2 YYNGEE, per germline. This CDR3 region has 16 residues.

This clonotype was observed at least ten times. This chain uses TRBV20-1 with TRBJ2-7; 7 bases agree with TRBD2. Germline lookup yields CDR1 DFQATT and CDR2 SNEGSKA (reference sequence). This CDR3 region has 15 residues. With V trimmed by 5 bases and J by 3 bases, 13 bases remained unmatched. CDR3 amino acids: CSAGSIAGVGYEQYF. In DNA form, the CDR3 reads TGCAGTGCTGGCTCCATTGCGGGAGTAGGCTACGAGCAGTACTTC.

The CDR3 spells CASSLVREGGGYTF. CDR3 DNA: TGTGCCAGCAGCTTAGTAAGGGAAGGGGGTGGCTACACCTTC. The rearrangement links TRBV9 to TRBJ1-2, with D possibly being TRBD1 (6 bases). Deletions cut 4 bases from V and 7 bases from J, with 17 bases between. The germline V gene has CDR1 SGDLS and CDR2 YYNGEE. The CDR3 spans 14 residues.